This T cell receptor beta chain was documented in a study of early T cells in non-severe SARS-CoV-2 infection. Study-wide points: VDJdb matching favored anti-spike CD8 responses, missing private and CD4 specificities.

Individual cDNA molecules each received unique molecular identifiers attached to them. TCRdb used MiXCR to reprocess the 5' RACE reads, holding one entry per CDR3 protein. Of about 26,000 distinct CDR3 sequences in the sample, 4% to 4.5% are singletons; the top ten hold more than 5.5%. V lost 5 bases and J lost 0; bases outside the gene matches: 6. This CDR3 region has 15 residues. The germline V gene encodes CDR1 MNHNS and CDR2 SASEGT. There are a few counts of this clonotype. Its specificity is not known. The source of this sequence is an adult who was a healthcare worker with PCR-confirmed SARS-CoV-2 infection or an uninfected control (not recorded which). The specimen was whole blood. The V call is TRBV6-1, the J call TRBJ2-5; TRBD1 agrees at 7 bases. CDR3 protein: CASSLSDRNQETQYF. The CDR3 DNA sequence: TGTGCCAGCAGTCTATCGGACAGGAACCAAGAGACCCAGTACTTC.